The clone carrying this T cell receptor (beta chain) has just one count. Antigen: not known. This entry comes from a study of CD8 T cells in Susac syndrome. Study-wide points: The CD4+ T cell repertoires in Susac syndrome were not clonally expanded.

The length of the CDR3 is 13 residues. The V end was cut by 4 bases, the J end by 6 bases, with 13 bases between. The V gene's germline CDR1 is SQVTM and CDR2 ANQGSEA. TCR beta sequencing covered blood CD8+ and CD4+ T cells. TEMRA cells were FACS-enriched, while CD8+ and CD4+ T cells were negatively isolated. Reverse transcription of about 0.45 to 1 ug RNA was carried out with random hexamers. The method of amplification for TCR beta CDR3 was immunoSEQ multiplex PCR, covering 54 Vbeta and 13 Jbeta. TCRdb recomputed calls from the immunoSEQ multiplex PCR reads with MiXCR, one row per CDR3 protein. The sample has more than 150,000 distinct CDR3 sequences, 85% to 95% seen once.

Sequencing was performed on CD4+ T cells from PBMCs. The receptor's source is a human donor with Susac syndrome. The chain combines TRBV29-1 with TRBJ2-1; possible D gene TRBD1, 6 bases. In nucleotides, the CDR3 is TGCAGCGTTGTAAGGGGGTTTAGCAATGAGCAGTTCTTC. Translating it yields CSVVRGFSNEQFF.